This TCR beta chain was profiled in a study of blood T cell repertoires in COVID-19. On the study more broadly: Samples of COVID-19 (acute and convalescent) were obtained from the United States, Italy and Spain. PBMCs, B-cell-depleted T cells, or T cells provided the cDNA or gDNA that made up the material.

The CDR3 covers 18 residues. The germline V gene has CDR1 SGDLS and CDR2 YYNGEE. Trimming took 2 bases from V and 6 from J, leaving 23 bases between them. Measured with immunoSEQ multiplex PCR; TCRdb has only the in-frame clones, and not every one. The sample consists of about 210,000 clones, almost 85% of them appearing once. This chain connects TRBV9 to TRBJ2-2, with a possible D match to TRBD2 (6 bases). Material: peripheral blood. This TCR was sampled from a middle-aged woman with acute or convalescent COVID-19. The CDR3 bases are TGTGCCAGCAGCGTGGGAACGGGACTCCTGATTAGTTCCGGGGAGCTGTTTTTT. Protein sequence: CASSVGTGLLISSGELFF.